These 17 T cell receptor beta chains were sequenced from one sample in a study of blood T cell repertoires in COVID-19. Sequenced by immunoSEQ multiplex PCR; TCRdb stores in-frame clones only, minus some. In the table there are about 44,000 clones, 82% of which are singletons. What was sequenced was peripheral blood. Receptor source: a woman aged 70-85 years with acute or convalescent COVID-19.

V and J are TRBV7-3 and TRBJ2-1; the match to TRBD2 covers 9 bases. The CDR3 loop spans 15 amino acids. Germline-derived CDR1 and CDR2 are SGHTA and FQGTGA. V lost 1 base to trimming and J lost 4 bases; unmatched junction nucleotides: 2. This CDR3 reads CASSLKLAGYNEQFF. CDR3 bases: TGTGCCAGCAGCTTAAAACTAGCGGGTTACAATGAGCAGTTCTTC.

This chain uses TRBV3-1 (or the pseudogene TRBV3-2) with TRBJ2-1; 13 bases agree with TRBD2. Germline CDR1 LGHDT, CDR2 YNNKEL (reference sequence). Germline trimming cut 4 bases from V and 7 bases from J; bases unmatched to any gene: 10. This CDR3 comprises 17 residues. CDR3 nucleotide sequence: TGTGCCAGCAGCCCGCAACTAGCGGGAGGGCCGCGGAATGAGCAGTTCTTC. Protein sequence: CASSPQLAGGPRNEQFF.

V usage is TRBV11-3 and J usage is TRBJ2-1; a weak D match, TRBD2 (6 bases). Per the germline V gene, CDR1 is SGHNT and CDR2 is YENEEA. CDR3 length: 16 amino acids. Trimming removed 1 base from V and 1 base from J, with 11 bases in between. CDR3 sequence (DNA): TGTGCCAGCAGCTTAGCGGGAGTCGGATCCTACAATGAGCAGTTCTTC. Its translation: CASSLAGVGSYNEQFF.

The gene calls are TRBV27 and TRBJ2-3; TRBD2 is a possible D gene (6 bases). The V end was cut by 3 bases, the J end by 4 bases, with 8 bases between. Germline V gene data show CDR1 as MNHEY and CDR2 as SMNVEV (reference sequence). This CDR3 is built from 13 residues. DNA for the CDR3: TGTGCCAGCAGTTTCCGGGACTCAGATACGCAGTATTTT. Translated: CASSFRDSDTQYF.

The chain is built from TRBV11-2 and TRBJ1-1; no clear D. Germline V gives CDR1 SGHAT, CDR2 FQNNGV. The CDR3 consists of 15 residues. V was trimmed by 1 base and J by 4 bases, leaving 13 bases between them. CDR3: CASSLAPERGTEAFF. The CDR3 DNA sequence: TGTGCCAGCAGCTTAGCCCCCGAGCGAGGCACTGAAGCTTTCTTT.

This clone was seen a single time. J is TRBJ2-6 and V is TRBV4-1, with 7 positions matching TRBD1. Germline V gives CDR1 MGHRA, CDR2 YSYEKL. The CDR3 runs to 15 residues. The V gene end was trimmed by 6 bases and the J gene end by 3 bases; junction bases not matched to a gene: 5. This chain's CDR3 is CASRRDSDGANVLTF. CDR3 DNA: TGCGCCAGCAGACGGGACAGTGATGGGGCCAACGTCCTGACTTTC.

The chain uses TRBV11-2 and TRBJ2-2; D is perhaps TRBD2 (5 bases). Trimming pared 7 bases from V and 6 bases from J, leaving 15 bases between. The CDR3 loop spans 14 amino acids. The germline gives CDR1 SGHAT, CDR2 FQNNGV. The CDR3 loop is CASIKDGSAGELFF. The CDR3 DNA reads TGTGCCAGCATTAAAGATGGGAGTGCCGGGGAGCTGTTTTTT.

The chain links TRBV19 to TRBJ1-2; TRBD1 matches 7 bases. Germline V gives CDR1 LNHDA, CDR2 SQIVND (reference sequence). The CDR3 length is 18 residues. V lost 3 bases and J lost 6; bases outside the gene matches: 19. The CDR3 DNA follows: TGTGCCAGTAGTATGGCGACAGGGCTCCTGATTCAGTTGGATGGCTACACCTTC. As protein: CASSMATGLLIQLDGYTF.

The sample holds one count of this clone. This chain joins TRBV7-2 and TRBJ2-3, with TRBD1 identical over 10 bases. The V gene's germline CDR1 is SGHTA and CDR2 FQGNSA. J gave up 4 bases and V 7 bases, and 5 bases lay outside the gene matches. This CDR3 spans 14 amino acids. CDR3 in DNA: TGTGCCAGCACCCGGGACAGGGGCCCAGATACGCAGTATTTT. This codes for CASTRDRGPDTQYF.

The chain links TRBV28 to TRBJ2-5; TRBD2 matches at 8 bases. Germline loops: CDR1 MDHEN, CDR2 SYDVKM. The CDR3 is made up of 14 amino acids. The V and J ends lost 7 bases and 5 bases, in that order; junction bases with no gene match: 9. This CDR3 reads CASTLPGRVETQYF. The CDR3 bases are TGTGCCAGCACTCTGCCCGGGAGGGTGGAGACCCAGTACTTC.

This chain joins TRBV5-1 and TRBJ2-1, with 9 bases that match TRBD2. Per the germline V gene, CDR1 is SGHRS and CDR2 is YFSETQ. The CDR3 has 16 residues. The junction had 11 bases not matched to a gene; V was cut back by 4 bases and J by 6 bases. CDR3 protein: CASSLELAGGSNEQFF. CDR3 sequence (DNA): TGCGCCAGCAGCCTGGAACTCGCGGGAGGGAGCAATGAGCAGTTCTTC.

This chain uses TRBV18 with TRBJ1-4; 9 bases are shared with TRBD1. The V gene's germline CDR1 is KGHSH and CDR2 LQKENI. Trimming took 4 bases from V and 4 from J; bases not matched to a gene: 13. CDR3 length: 18 amino acids. CDR3 in amino acids: CASSRSPGTGYGNEKLFF. The CDR3 DNA follows: TGTGCCAGCTCACGCAGTCCCGGGACAGGGTACGGTAATGAAAAACTGTTTTTT.

Written as DNA, the CDR3 is TGTGCCAGCAAACAGGGCATGAACACTGAAGCTTTCTTT. This codes for CASKQGMNTEAFF. The chain is built from TRBV7-2 and TRBJ1-1, with D possibly matching TRBD1 (6 bases). The germline V gene has CDR1 SGHTA and CDR2 FQGNSA. Trimming took 7 bases from V and 0 from J, leaving 9 bases between them. The CDR3 spans 13 residues.

The chain recombines TRBV4-2 with TRBJ2-1; perhaps TRBD2 as D (5 bases). V lost 0 bases to trimming and J lost 3 bases, with 15 bases between them. Germline assignment: CDR1 LGHNA and CDR2 YNFKEQ. The CDR3 is made up of 17 amino acids. CDR3 in DNA: TGTGCCAGCAGCCAAGATCGTAGGCGGACTTTCTACAATGAGCAGTTCTTC. Translated: CASSQDRRRTFYNEQFF.

This clone appeared once. The chain is built from TRBV24-1 and TRBJ1-1; D is undetermined. The CDR3 covers 13 residues. CDR1 and CDR2 (germline): KGHDR, SFDVKD. V was shortened by 7 bases and J by 0 bases, with 8 bases between the two germline ends. The CDR3 coding sequence is TGTGCCACCAGCCGAGGTTTGAACACTGAAGCTTTCTTT. Amino acids: CATSRGLNTEAFF.

This clone appeared a single time. The chain joins TRBV19 to TRBJ2-2, with D perhaps TRBD1 (5 bases). V was shortened by 5 bases and J by 7 bases, with 14 bases between the two germline ends. The CDR3 runs 14 residues. Germline CDR1 LNHDA, CDR2 SQIVND (reference sequence). CDR3 sequence: CASSYVRAGGELFF. The CDR3 DNA follows: TGTGCCAGTAGTTACGTCAGGGCCGGCGGGGAGCTGTTTTTT.

The chain employs TRBV4-2 and TRBJ1-1, with D possibly TRBD1 on 6 matching bases. Trimming took off 2 bases at V and 4 bases at J, with 17 bases between the two ends. Germline V gene data show CDR1 as LGHNA and CDR2 as YNFKEQ. This CDR3 is built from 16 residues. The CDR3 loop reads CASSQLSTGWSTEAFF. Here the CDR3 DNA reads TGTGCCAGCAGCCAACTTTCAACAGGGTGGAGCACTGAAGCTTTCTTT.